This passage covers 8 T cell receptor beta chains from one sample sequenced in a study of blood T cell repertoires in COVID-19. Produced via immunoSEQ multiplex PCR; TCRdb's table is partial and in-frame only. The repertoire holds 60,000 to 70,000 clones, with over 80% as singletons. The sequenced material came from peripheral blood. These receptor sequences come from a human donor in a cohort sampled during active COVID-19.

The chain carries TRBV10-2 and TRBJ2-7; TRBD1 matches at 7 bases. Germline CDR1 WSHSY, CDR2 SAAADI. The V segment lost 6 bases and the J segment 4 bases; nucleotides outside the gene matches: 3. The CDR3 contains 12 residues. The CDR3 nucleotides read TGCGCCAGCAGCCTACAGGGGTACGAGCAGTACTTC. It is translated as CASSLQGYEQYF.

The chain is built from TRBV5-1 and TRBJ1-2; TRBD1 might be the D (6 bases). Per the germline V gene, CDR1 is SGHRS and CDR2 is YFSETQ. The CDR3 is made up of 13 amino acids. Trimming left V 5 bases short and J 1 base short, with 9 bases between. CDR3 in amino acids: CASRKDSNYGYTF. The CDR3 region has the DNA TGCGCCAGCAGGAAGGACAGTAACTATGGCTACACCTTC.

The chain links TRBV5-1 to TRBJ1-2; 8 bases align to TRBD1. In germline, CDR1 is SGHRS, CDR2 YFSETQ. J was trimmed by 4 bases and V by 3 bases; bases with no gene match: 8. This CDR3 spans 15 amino acids. CDR3 bases: TGCGCCAGCAGCTCAGGGGGCGCAGGTGTCTATGGCTACACCTTC. Its translation: CASSSGGAGVYGYTF. The whole variable domain, filled in from reference TRBV5-1 and TRBJ1-2, reads KAGVTQTPRYLIKTRGQQVTLSCSPISGHRSVSWYQQTPGQGLQFLFEYFSETQRNKGNFPGRFSGRQFSNSRSEMNVSTLELGDSALYLCASSSGGAGVYGYTFGSGTRLTVV.

This clone has a handful of counts. This rearrangement joins TRBV7-2 to TRBJ1-1, with a weak D call TRBD1 (6 bases). The germline gives CDR1 SGHTA, CDR2 FQGNSA. The CDR3 is 14 amino acids. V was shortened by 2 bases and J by 5 bases, with 12 bases between the two germline ends. CDR3 sequence (DNA): TGTGCCAGCAGCTTATCGGGGGGGCTGACTGAAGCTTTCTTT. Amino acid sequence: CASSLSGGLTEAFF.

The chain combines TRBV9 with TRBJ2-2, with 8 bases aligning to TRBD1. Germline trimming cut 4 bases from V and 5 bases from J; bases unmatched to any gene: 7. Germline V gives CDR1 SGDLS, CDR2 YYNGEE. The CDR3 is 15 residues long. The CDR3 region is CASSPRQGQTGELFF. The DNA for the CDR3 is TGTGCCAGCAGCCCCCGACAGGGGCAAACCGGGGAGCTGTTTTTT.

The chain joins TRBV28 to TRBJ1-1; D is ambiguous. This CDR3 is built from 12 residues. Germline CDR1 reads MDHEN; CDR2 reads SYDVKM. Trimming left V 5 bases short and J 1 base short, with 5 bases between. CDR3: CASSTTNTEAFF. CDR3 coding DNA: TGTGCCAGCAGTACAACGAACACTGAAGCTTTCTTT. Looking up the rest from reference TRBV28 and TRBJ1-1 gives the full variable domain: DVKVTQSSRYLVKRTGEKVFLECVQDMDHENMFWYRQDPGLGLRLIYFSYDVKMKEKGDIPEGYSVSREKKERFSLILESASTNQTSMYLCASSTTNTEAFFGQGTRLTVV.

The V call is TRBV21-1, the J call TRBJ2-1; the table's TRBD1 call for D was not verified on the DNA. TRBV21-1 has pseudogene status. The CDR3 totals 18 residues. CDR3 loop: CASSKARGTGGIGNEQFF. The CDR3 nucleotides are TGTGCCAGCAGCAAAGCCCGGGGGACAGGGGGCATCGGCAATGAGCAGTTCTTC.

V usage is TRBV20-1 and J usage is TRBJ2-5; 7 bases line up with TRBD2. The germline gives CDR1 DFQATT, CDR2 SNEGSKA (reference sequence). Trimming cost V 7 bases and J 7 bases; bases outside gene matches: 3. This CDR3 is 10 amino acids long. CDR3 amino acids: CSVSGATQYF. In nucleotides, the CDR3 is TGCAGTGTAAGCGGGGCGACCCAGTACTTC.